This T cell receptor (beta chain) originates from a study of spatial heterogeneity in lung cancer. The CDR3 consists of 14 residues. V lost 7 bases to trimming and J lost 1 base; unmatched junction nucleotides: 4. From germline, CDR1 is MNHNY and CDR2 SVGAGI (reference sequence). Time point of the sample: sample taken at primary tumor resection. The donor group consisted of under 95 patients who had untreated, early-stage non-small cell lung cancer. The input material, whole RNA from tumor, nontumor lung or frozen PBMC, was sequenced unsorted. To note about this clonotype: The antigen remains unidentified.

Single TCR cDNA molecules each had their own unique molecular identifier. TCRdb re-analysed the 5' RACE reads in MiXCR, keeping a single row per CDR3 protein. The sample holds tens of thousands of distinct CDR3 sequences, roughly 13% seen once. Regarding the study as a whole: Ubiquitous expanded tumor TCRs were observed in blood more at resection than follow-up.

This material consisted of PBMCs, taken at surgery. The chain carries TRBV6-6 and TRBJ2-3; 8 nucleotides align to TRBD1. The receptor comes from a male donor with early-stage non-small cell lung cancer. As DNA, the CDR3 is TGTGCCAGCACCCAGACAGGGGGCACAGATACGCAGTATTTT. Encoded protein: CASTQTGGTDTQYF.